The 5 T cell receptor beta chains reported below all come from one sample, sequenced in a study of blood T cell repertoires in COVID-19. Clones were read by immunoSEQ multiplex PCR, and TCRdb kept only the in-frame ones, dropping some. This table has around 280,000 clones, about nine tenths appearing once. The sample comprised PBMCs or T cells enriched from blood (not recorded which). The receptors come from a woman aged 40-49 years who had recovered from COVID-19.

This chain joins TRBV7-2 and TRBJ2-7; the D gene is possibly TRBD1 (6 bases). The CDR3 covers 15 residues. Germline V lookup: CDR1 SGHTA, CDR2 FQGNSA. Trimming cost V 2 bases and J 1 base, with 12 bases left between them. The CDR3 nucleotides are TGTGCCAGCAGCTTATCCACAGGGCAGTCCTACGAGCAGTACTTC. This translates into CASSLSTGQSYEQYF.

The sample holds one count of this clone. This chain uses TRBV2 with TRBJ2-5, with 7 positions matching TRBD2. After removal of 2 bases from V and 5 bases from J, the junction contained 5 bases not matched to a gene. Germline loops: CDR1 SNHLY, CDR2 FYNNEI. The CDR3 is 14 residues long. CDR3 DNA: TGTGCCAGCAGTGAATTAGCCGGGGGGGAGACCCAGTACTTC. This codes for CASSELAGGETQYF.

The V call is TRBV6-6, the J call TRBJ2-5, with 9 bases that match TRBD1. Germline CDR1 and CDR2: MNHNY and SVGAGI (reference sequence). Trimming cost V 2 bases and J 6 bases; bases outside gene matches: 7. The CDR3 length is 15 residues. CDR3 residues: CASSYNTGGTKTQYF. The CDR3 region has the DNA TGTGCCAGCAGTTACAACACAGGGGGCACGAAGACCCAGTACTTC.

The chain couples TRBV5-1 to TRBJ1-6; D may be TRBD1 (5 bases). The length of the CDR3 is 15 residues. V was cut by 1 base and J by 10 bases, with 15 bases left in between. CDR1 SGHRS and CDR2 YFSETQ come from the germline V gene. CDR3 region: CASSLLSQGSSPLHF. The CDR3 DNA reads as TGCGCCAGCAGCTTGCTGTCCCAGGGCAGCTCACCCCTCCACTTT.

The rearrangement uses TRBV19 and TRBJ1-4, with 7 bases that match TRBD1. This CDR3 has 15 amino acids. V was clipped by 3 bases and J by 1 base; unmatched bases: 2. CDR1 and CDR2 from the germline V gene are LNHDA and SQIVND (reference sequence). The CDR3 is CASSIGTVTNEKLFF. For the CDR3, the DNA is TGTGCCAGTAGTATTGGGACAGTAACTAATGAAAAACTGTTTTTT.